Below are 5 T cell receptor beta chains sequenced from a single sample in a study of blood T cell repertoires in COVID-19. Method: immunoSEQ multiplex PCR; TCRdb's copy keeps in-frame clones and lacks some. The sample carries hundreds of thousands of clones, about 90% recorded once. Sequencing was performed on peripheral blood. Receptors were obtained from a woman in her forties or fifties with COVID-19, enrolled during active disease.

The rearrangement uses TRBV7-2 and TRBJ2-7; 10 positions agree with TRBD1. CDR3 length equals 13 residues. After removal of 1 base from V and 12 bases from J, the junction contained 6 bases not matched to a gene. Germline CDR1 and CDR2: SGHTA and FQGNSA. The CDR3 loop reads CASSLGGTGDAYF. CDR3 sequence (DNA): TGTGCCAGCAGCTTAGGGGGGACAGGGGATGCGTACTTC.

The chain has TRBV5-1 and TRBJ2-7, with TRBD2 identical over 11 bases. Germline V gene sequence: CDR1 SGHRS, CDR2 YFSETQ. The V and J ends lost 3 bases and 6 bases, in that order; junction bases with no gene match: 14. The CDR3 is 17 amino acids. The CDR3 DNA follows: TGCGCCAGCAGCTCACTCACCTTAGCGGGAGGGTTCGGCGAGCAGTACTTC. Protein sequence: CASSSLTLAGGFGEQYF. The variable domain in full, with the rest retrieved from reference TRBV5-1 and TRBJ2-7, is KAGVTQTPRYLIKTRGQQVTLSCSPISGHRSVSWYQQTPGQGLQFLFEYFSETQRNKGNFPGRFSGRQFSNSRSEMNVSTLELGDSALYLCASSSLTLAGGFGEQYFGPGTRLTVT.

This clone was picked up a small number of times. V gene TRBV6-5 combines with J gene TRBJ1-5; TRBD1 might be the D (6 bases). CDR3 length: 13 residues. The ends were cut back, 10 bases at V and 3 bases at J, with 13 bases in the middle. The germline V gene encodes CDR1 MNHEY and CDR2 SVGAGI. The CDR3 is CAISDRPNQPQHF. In DNA form, the CDR3 reads TGTGCCATTTCCGACAGGCCCAATCAGCCCCAGCATTTT.

V gene TRBV15 combines with J gene TRBJ2-5, with no clear D. This CDR3 is 12 amino acids long. Trimming took 2 bases from V and 3 from J, leaving 4 bases between them. Germline V CDR1 and CDR2: LNHNV, YYDKDF (reference sequence). The CDR3 DNA reads as TGTGCCACCAGCAGACAAAAAGAGACCCAGTACTTC. Residues: CATSRQKETQYF.

The genes are TRBV5-1 and TRBJ2-5; TRBD1 agrees at 12 bases. CDR3 length: 16 amino acids. Looked up from germline, CDR1 is SGHRS and CDR2 is YFSETQ. Trimming at V came to 5 bases and at J to 5 bases, leaving 10 bases not matched to a gene. CDR3 nucleotide sequence: TGCGCCAGCAGACGGGACAGGGGGCTGAGCAGTGAGACCCAGTACTTC. Its translation: CASRRDRGLSSETQYF. The variable domain in full, with the rest retrieved from reference TRBV5-1 and TRBJ2-5, is KAGVTQTPRYLIKTRGQQVTLSCSPISGHRSVSWYQQTPGQGLQFLFEYFSETQRNKGNFPGRFSGRQFSNSRSEMNVSTLELGDSALYLCASRRDRGLSSETQYFGPGTRLLVL.